Below are 20 T cell receptor beta chains sequenced from a single sample in a study of blood T cells in healthy people across ages. Through a sample-barcoded 5' primer and a J-beta primer mix, a second PCR was run for about 6 to 12 cycles. TCRdb recomputed calls from the 5' RACE reads with MiXCR, one row per CDR3 protein. The table lists about 1.6 million distinct CDR3 sequences, approximately 32% of them singletons. Sequenced material: blood. Source of these receptors: a woman aged 30 to 39 in good health.

In its sample, this clonotype was seen many times. This sequence joins TRBV29-1 and TRBJ1-2; D remains unclear. CDR3 length equals 10 residues. Looked up from germline, CDR1 is SQVTM and CDR2 is ANQGSEA. DNA of the CDR3: TGCAGTGCGGTTGACTATGGCTACACCTTC. Its translation: CSAVDYGYTF. The variable domain in full, with the rest retrieved from reference TRBV29-1 and TRBJ1-2, is SAVISQKPSRDICQRGTSLTIQCQVDSQVTMMFWYRQQPGQSLTLIATANQGSEATYESGFVIDKFPISRPNLTFSTLTVSNMSPEDSSIYLCSAVDYGYTFGSGTRLTVV.

The chain joins TRBV14 to TRBJ1-1, with 7 bases matching TRBD1. Germline CDR1 SGHDN, CDR2 FVKESK. Trimming removed 4 bases from V and 0 bases from J; junction bases left unmatched: 5. The CDR3 loop spans 15 amino acids. In DNA form, the CDR3 reads TGTGCCAGCAGCCCCAGGGACAGACTGAACACTGAAGCTTTCTTT. Translation: CASSPRDRLNTEAFF.

Only a few counts were recorded for this clonotype. The chain recombines TRBV20-1 with TRBJ2-1; D remains ambiguous. The germline V gene has CDR1 DFQATT and CDR2 SNEGSKA (reference sequence). The CDR3 runs to 12 residues. Trimming removed 6 bases from V and 2 bases from J, with 8 bases in between. Here the CDR3 DNA reads TGCAGTGCCGAACCTACCTACAATGAGCAGTTCTTC. This gives the protein CSAEPTYNEQFF.

This clonotype has more than one count but fewer than ten. The V gene is TRBV29-1, the J gene TRBJ2-7; 10 nucleotides agree with TRBD1. The CDR3 runs 16 residues. Germline values: CDR1 SQVTM, CDR2 ANQGSEA. V shed 6 bases and J 3 bases; nucleotides not matched to a gene: 14. CDR3 protein: CSVRGSPGQGFYEQYF. CDR3 nucleotides: TGCAGCGTGCGGGGTTCACCGGGACAGGGGTTCTACGAGCAGTACTTC.

The chain combines TRBV7-9 with TRBJ1-2; possible D gene TRBD1, 6 bases. CDR1 and CDR2 (germline): SEHNR, FQNEAQ (reference sequence). Trimming took 1 base from V and 0 from J, leaving 18 bases between them. The CDR3 is 18 amino acids. CDR3 coding DNA: TGTGCCAGCAGCTTAGTATGGACCCGGGACACAGCTAACTATGGCTACACCTTC. This encodes CASSLVWTRDTANYGYTF.

Turning to this clonotype: This may be a read error, as it is one base from a much larger clone. This chain uses TRBV12-3 or TRBV12-4 with TRBJ2-1, with 7 nucleotides matching TRBD2. This CDR3 region has 16 residues. J lost 7 bases, V lost 5 bases, and 14 bases had no gene match. This CDR3 is CASSPSLAVSGNEQFF. The CDR3 coding sequence is TGTGCCAGCAGTCCCTCCCTAGCGGTCAGTGGGAATGAGCAGTTCTTC.

This clonotype was counted at least ten times. The V call is TRBV12-3 or TRBV12-4, the J call TRBJ2-7, with 7 bases aligning to TRBD1. Trimming cost V 6 bases and J 2 bases; bases outside gene matches: 13. The CDR3 contains 16 residues. CDR3 in amino acids: CASSYRGTADPYEQYF. The CDR3 DNA reads TGTGCCAGCAGCTATAGGGGGACAGCCGACCCCTACGAGCAGTACTTC.

As for this clonotype: With a much larger clone just one base away, this may be a read error. The chain has TRBV28 and TRBJ2-5; 13 bases map to TRBD2. With V trimmed by 6 bases and J by 8 bases, 6 bases remained unmatched. CDR1 and CDR2 (germline): MDHEN, SYDVKM. The CDR3 sequence is 14 residues long. CDR3 nucleotides: TGTGCCAGCAGCGGGACTAGCGGGGAGAGAACCCAGTACTTC. This translates into CASSGTSGERTQYF. Together with reference TRBV28 and TRBJ2-5, the CDR3 gives the full variable domain: DVKVTQSSRYLVKRTGEKVFLECVQDMDHENMFWYRQDPGLGLRLIYFSYDVKMKEKGDIPEGYSVSREKKERFSLILESASTNQTSMYLCASSGTSGERTQYFGPGTRLLVL.

This clonotype has just a few counts. The chain joins TRBV10-3 to TRBJ2-1; D may correspond to TRBD1 or TRBD2 (5 bases each). Trimming left V 4 bases short and J 7 bases short, with 17 bases between. This CDR3 has 15 residues. Germline V CDR1 and CDR2: ENHRY, SYGVKD. CDR3 bases: TGTGCCATCAGTGGAGGGGCTCGGTTGGGGAATGAGCAGTTCTTC. It yields the protein CAISGGARLGNEQFF.

The chain joins TRBV21-1 to TRBJ2-4; the DNA was not compared with TRBD1, the D call given in the table. TRBV21-1 is described as a pseudogene. The CDR3 has 16 residues. Here the CDR3 reads CASSRRPKGSQNTQYF. CDR3 DNA: TGTGCCAGCAGCCGTAGGCCGAAGGGGTCTCAAAACACTCAGTACTTC.

This clonotype was seen many times. The CDR3 protein is CATYQQGKNTEAFF. The CDR3 nucleotides read TGTGCCACCTACCAACAGGGAAAGAACACTGAAGCTTTCTTT. The chain has TRBV10-3 and TRBJ1-1, with a tentative D call TRBD1 (6 bases). V lost 10 bases and J 1 base, leaving 16 bases between the germline ends. CDR3 length equals 14 residues. Germline CDR1 ENHRY, CDR2 SYGVKD.

This chain uses TRBV5-1 with TRBJ1-1; D ambiguous. The CDR3 covers 13 residues. The V end lost 3 bases, the J end lost 5 bases, and 11 bases lay between the germline ends. Germline CDR1 and CDR2: SGHRS and YFSETQ. The CDR3: CASSSVLGTEAFF. CDR3 DNA sequence: TGCGCCAGCAGCTCAGTACTTGGGACTGAAGCTTTCTTT.

This clonotype was recorded at least ten times. The rearrangement uses TRBV7-9 and TRBJ1-4; 8 nucleotides line up with TRBD1. Germline V gene sequence: CDR1 SEHNR, CDR2 FQNEAQ (reference sequence). V dropped 5 bases and J dropped 8; count of bases not matched to a gene: 7. The CDR3 loop spans 14 amino acids. The CDR3 loop reads CASSQGQGREKLFF. Here the CDR3 DNA reads TGTGCCAGCAGCCAAGGACAGGGCAGAGAAAAACTGTTTTTT.

Only a few counts were recorded for this clonotype. This chain uses TRBV7-9 with TRBJ2-1, with D perhaps matching TRBD2 (6 bases). Trimming took off 1 base at V and 6 bases at J, with 19 bases between the two ends. Per the germline V gene, CDR1 is SEHNR and CDR2 is FQNEAQ (reference sequence). There are 17 residues in the CDR3. CDR3 in DNA: TGTGCCAGCAGCTTAGTCGGTAGCGGAGGACCCACCAATGAGCAGTTCTTC. Encoded protein: CASSLVGSGGPTNEQFF.

This clonotype was detected only a few times. J is TRBJ2-1 and V is TRBV15; 14 positions match TRBD2. Germline CDR1 LNHNV, CDR2 YYDKDF (reference sequence). This CDR3 has 16 amino acids. J was trimmed by 7 bases and V by 4 bases; bases with no gene match: 6. The CDR3 protein is CATSTGTSGSSNEQFF. The CDR3 DNA reads as TGTGCCACCAGCACCGGGACTAGCGGGAGCTCTAATGAGCAGTTCTTC.

On this clonotype: Germline and junction disagree at one end, which may indicate a read error. This rearrangement joins TRBV9 to TRBJ1-2, with 8 bases that match TRBD1. This CDR3 comprises 16 residues. Germline V gene data show CDR1 as SGDLS and CDR2 as YYNGEE. The CDR3: CVSSEGDRGGIYGYTF. The CDR3 DNA reads as TGTGTCAGCAGCGAGGGCGACAGGGGCGGTATCTATGGCTACACCTTC.

This clonotype appeared once. The chain uses TRBV7-8 and TRBJ2-1; D perhaps matches TRBD2 (5 bases). V was clipped by 3 bases and J by 2 bases, with 20 bases between them. The CDR3 contains 18 residues. Germline loops: CDR1 SGHVS, CDR2 FQNEAQ. CDR3 in amino acids: CASSFTLRTGNPYNEQFF. CDR3 nucleotide sequence: TGTGCCAGCAGCTTCACTTTAAGGACGGGAAACCCCTACAATGAGCAGTTCTTC.

This clonotype was observed a few times. The rearrangement joins TRBV7-9 to TRBJ2-4, with D perhaps matching TRBD1 (6 bases). Trimming left V 0 bases short and J 8 bases short, with 20 bases between. The CDR3 is 17 amino acids. CDR1 SEHNR and CDR2 FQNEAQ come from the germline V gene (reference sequence). The CDR3 nucleotides are TGTGCCAGCAGCTTAGCCCCGGACAGATCTTTTATGGACATTCAGTACTTC. Translating it yields CASSLAPDRSFMDIQYF.

The chain is built from TRBV5-1 and TRBJ1-1, with D maybe TRBD1 (6 bases). Trimming shortened V by 3 bases and J by 5 bases, and 20 bases separated the two germline ends. This CDR3 spans 16 amino acids. Per germline, CDR1 SGHRS and CDR2 YFSETQ. DNA of the CDR3: TGCGCCAGCAGCTCGGGGACTAACAGAGGGGGTACTGAAGCTTTCTTT. Its translation is CASSSGTNRGGTEAFF.

In this sample, this clonotype turned up a few times. This chain uses TRBV6-2 or TRBV6-3 with TRBJ1-1; 7 bases are a match to TRBD1. The CDR3 extends over 14 amino acids. Trimming took 7 bases from V and 3 from J; bases not matched to a gene: 8. Germline V lookup: CDR1 MNHEY, CDR2 SVGEGT. CDR3 amino acids: CASNRQGSHTEAFF. The CDR3 DNA is TGTGCCAGCAACCGACAGGGTTCGCACACTGAAGCTTTCTTT.